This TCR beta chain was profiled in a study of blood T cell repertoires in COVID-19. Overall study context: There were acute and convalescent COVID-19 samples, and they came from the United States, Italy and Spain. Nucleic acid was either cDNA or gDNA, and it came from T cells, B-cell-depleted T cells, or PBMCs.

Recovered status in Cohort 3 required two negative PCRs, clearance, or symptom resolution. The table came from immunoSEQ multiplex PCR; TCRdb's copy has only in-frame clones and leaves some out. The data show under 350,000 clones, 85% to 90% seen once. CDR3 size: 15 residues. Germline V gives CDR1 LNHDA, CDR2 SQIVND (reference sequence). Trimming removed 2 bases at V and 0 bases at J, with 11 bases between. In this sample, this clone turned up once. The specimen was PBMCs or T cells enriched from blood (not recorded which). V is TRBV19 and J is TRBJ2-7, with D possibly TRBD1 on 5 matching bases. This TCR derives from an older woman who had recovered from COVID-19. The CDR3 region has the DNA TGTGCCAGTAGTATACGGACAAGAAGCTCCTACGAGCAGTACTTC. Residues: CASSIRTRSSYEQYF. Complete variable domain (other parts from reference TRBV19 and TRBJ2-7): DGGITQSPKYLFRKEGQNVTLSCEQNLNHDAMYWYRQDPGQGLRLIYYSQIVNDFQKGDIAEGYSVSREKKESFPLTVTSAQKNPTAFYLCASSIRTRSSYEQYFGPGTRLTVT.